The 7 T cell receptor beta chains listed next were all sequenced from one sample in a study of cytomegalovirus exposure and HLA in healthy donors (dated by TCRdb to the late 2010s). The receptor library was made with the immunoSEQ multiplex PCR assay. The table comes from immuneACCESS by way of TCRdb, which keeps in-frame sequences with V and J called. Part of the clones is missing from these tables; in studies checked, under half for an unresolved V gene and the rest for unknown reasons. Present in this sample are around 230,000 clones, 86% of which were seen just once. The ten largest clones capture 1% to 1.5% of the sample. Sequenced sample: PBMCs. These receptors all come from a woman aged 25 to 39 in good health and CMV-seropositive.

The chain recombines TRBV5-1 with TRBJ2-1; 11 positions match TRBD2. V lost 2 bases, J lost 6 bases, and 10 bases stayed unmatched. This CDR3 has 17 amino acids. Germline CDR1 is SGHRS and CDR2 is YFSETQ. The chain's CDR3 is CASSFFSGRALSNEQFF. The CDR3 nucleotides read TGCGCCAGCAGCTTCTTTAGCGGGAGGGCCCTTAGCAATGAGCAGTTCTTC.

The chain has TRBV27 and TRBJ2-3; D is uncertain. The CDR3 is 13 amino acids. Trimming pared 6 bases from V and 0 bases from J, leaving 7 bases between. The germline V gene has CDR1 MNHEY and CDR2 SMNVEV (reference sequence). CDR3 coding DNA: TGTGCCAGCAGGCCTACTAGCACAGATACGCAGTATTTT. As protein: CASRPTSTDTQYF.

The genes are TRBV4-1 and TRBJ1-5; no firm D call. Trimming cost V 1 base and J 3 bases, with 4 bases left between them. The CDR3 extends over 13 amino acids. In germline, CDR1 is MGHRA, CDR2 YSYEKL. The CDR3 sequence is CASSQGHNQPQHF. The CDR3 DNA is TGCGCCAGCAGCCAAGGTCACAATCAGCCCCAGCATTTT.

This chain joins TRBV15 and TRBJ1-5; 10 nucleotides agree with TRBD1. V gave up 3 bases and J gave up 2 bases; unmatched junction bases: 1. This CDR3 spans 15 amino acids. Germline V gene data show CDR1 as LNHNV and CDR2 as YYDKDF (reference sequence). The CDR3 loop is CATSSGQGGNQPQHF. In DNA form, the CDR3 reads TGTGCCACCAGCAGCGGACAGGGGGGCAATCAGCCCCAGCATTTT.

The rearrangement joins TRBV6-1 to TRBJ2-7, with 8 bases aligning to TRBD2. This CDR3 is built from 15 residues. The germline gives CDR1 MNHNS, CDR2 SASEGT. The J segment lost 6 bases and the V segment lost 7 bases, leaving 14 bases of the junction unmatched. The CDR3 DNA reads as TGTGCCAGCAATCCAGCGGGAGCCCCGAGGGGCGAGCAGTACTTC. It yields the protein CASNPAGAPRGEQYF.

The CDR3 region is CASTGTSSTTSTDTQYF. The CDR3, as DNA: TGTGCCAGCACCGGGACTAGCAGTACTACTAGCACAGATACGCAGTATTTT. This sequence joins TRBV2 and TRBJ2-3; 9 nucleotides agree with TRBD2. CDR1 and CDR2 (germline): SNHLY, FYNNEI. This CDR3 region has 17 residues. V lost 7 bases, J lost 0 bases, and 11 bases stayed unmatched. Based on the CDR3 plus reference TRBV2 and TRBJ2-3, the full variable domain is EPEVTQTPSHQVTQMGQEVILRCVPISNHLYFYWYRQILGQKVEFLVSFYNNEISEKSEIFDDQFSVERPDGSNFTLKIRSTKLEDSAMYFCASTGTSSTTSTDTQYFGPGTRLTVL.

The chain uses TRBV4-1 and TRBJ2-5, with 7 bases lining up with TRBD2. J was trimmed by 0 bases and V by 4 bases; bases with no gene match: 11. The length of the CDR3 is 17 residues. Germline CDR1 reads MGHRA; CDR2 reads YSYEKL. The CDR3 DNA follows: TGCGCCAGCAGCCCGTTTGGAGCAGCGGGAAACCAAGAGACCCAGTACTTC. It specifies CASSPFGAAGNQETQYF.